This TCR beta chain was profiled in a study of T cell responses to AZD1222 COVID-19 vaccine. Method: immunoSEQ multiplex PCR; TCRdb's copy keeps in-frame clones and lacks some. Of some 130,000 clones in the sample, about 94% were seen once. The CDR3 runs to 13 residues. Germline CDR1 is SGHRS and CDR2 is YFSETQ. Trimming removed 6 bases at V and 7 bases at J, with 17 bases between. Source: peripheral blood, taken on day 0 of AZD1222 vaccination. This chain uses TRBV5-1 with TRBJ2-7; D remains unclear. This clonotype was obtained from an adult in good health. The CDR3 region is CASTTSGQPEQYF. CDR3 DNA: TGCGCCAGCACCACCTCGGGCCAACCGGAGCAGTACTTC. The variable domain in full, completed from reference TRBV5-1 and TRBJ2-7, reads KAGVTQTPRYLIKTRGQQVTLSCSPISGHRSVSWYQQTPGQGLQFLFEYFSETQRNKGNFPGRFSGRQFSNSRSEMNVSTLELGDSALYLCASTTSGQPEQYFGPGTRLTVT.